Detailed here is one T cell receptor beta chain. In the original workflow: For nucleated cells, counts were estimated from reference gene primer amplification. Profiled with immunoSEQ multiplex PCR; TCRdb holds only in-frame clones, not every one. V, J and clone size reflect that table, while D and trimming were determined from the DNA. The sample shows about 160,000 clones, approximately 77% of them seen only once. This entry belongs to a study of blood T cell repertoires in COVID-19. The CDR3 is 16 residues long. V trimming: 4 bases; J trimming: 5 bases; junction bases outside the gene matches: 6. Germline values: CDR1 SGHVS, CDR2 FQNEAQ. Recruits, aged about 18 to 100 years, lived in 20 to 30 US areas.

The rearrangement joins TRBV7-8 to TRBJ1-6; TRBD1 matches at 9 bases. This sequence originates from a man between 60 and 75 years old who had recovered from COVID-19. The sample was PBMCs or T cells enriched from blood (not recorded which). The CDR3 spells CASSSTQGANNSPLHF. The CDR3 DNA follows: TGTGCCAGCAGCTCAACACAGGGGGCAAATAATTCACCCCTCCACTTT. The full variable domain, its missing parts supplied by reference TRBV7-8 and TRBJ1-6, is GAGVSQSPRYKVAKRGQDVALRCDPISGHVSLFWYQQALGQGPEFLTYFQNEAQLDKSGLPSDRFFAERPEGSVSTLKIQRTQQEDSAVYLCASSSTQGANNSPLHFGNGTRLTVT.